The clone carrying this T cell receptor beta chain was observed a handful of times. Antigen specificity is unknown. CDR1 and CDR2 from the germline V gene are SNHLY and FYNNEI. Trimming removed 6 bases from V and 8 bases from J, with 17 bases in between. CDR3 length: 15 amino acids. The entry originates in a study of response to subunit inactivated influenza vaccine. MiXCR, run by TCRdb on the RT-PCR reads, gives a single entry per CDR3 protein. The table lists a few hundred thousand distinct CDR3 sequences, about a fifth of them singletons, with roughly 10% in the top ten. Points from the study as a whole: The authors suggested that every seasonal influenza vaccination recruits few new T cells.

This rearrangement joins TRBV2 to TRBJ1-6; D ambiguous. The sequencing here drew on PBMCs from blood, taken about 20 months after vaccination. The clonotype was recovered from a man aged 45 to 70 who received an inactivated influenza vaccine. The CDR3 DNA reads as TGTGCCAGCAGAGAAACCCAGAGAGTTGATTCACCCCTCCACTTT. The encoded protein is CASRETQRVDSPLHF.